This T cell receptor beta chain stems from a study of monozygotic twins with cystic fibrosis. Study-level background: Libraries were built from three micrograms of fragmented DNA using approximately 16 PCR cycles. Overall study results and limits: Co-twins had the most similar V usage for 13 of 16 pairs, J for 8. Low clonality (median about 0.0095) suggested a mostly naive repertoire.

Of note for this clone: Its antigen is as yet unknown.

Assay: immunoSEQ multiplex PCR; the TCRdb copy retains only in-frame clones and omits some. The sample records about 9,100 clones, over 80% being singletons. This CDR3 is 18 amino acids long. V shed 1 base, J shed 0 bases, and the junction held 8 bases outside the gene matches. CDR1 is SGHNT, CDR2 YYREEE, per germline (reference sequence). The sequence derives from a boy aged 2 to 10 with cystic fibrosis. The sample was blood. The chain employs TRBV5-4 and TRBJ2-1; TRBD2 matches 9 bases. CDR3 bases: TGTGCCAGCAGCTTGATCCTCCTAGCGGGGAGCTCCTACAATGAGCAGTTCTTC. This translates into CASSLILLAGSSYNEQFF. The entire variable domain, with the rest obtained from reference TRBV5-4 and TRBJ2-1, is as follows: ETGVTQSPTHLIKTRGQQVTLRCSSQSGHNTVSWYQQALGQGPQFIFQYYREEENGRGNFPPRFSGLQFPNYSSELNVNALELDDSALYLCASSLILLAGSSYNEQFFGPGTRLTVL.